This record covers a single TCR beta chain. This CDR3 region has 15 residues. Germline trimming cut 5 bases from V and 3 bases from J; bases unmatched to any gene: 6. Per germline, CDR1 LNHDA and CDR2 SQIVND (reference sequence). This sample was taken from a study of blood T cell repertoires in COVID-19. About the study: Sites across the United States, Italy and Spain contributed samples from acute and convalescent COVID-19. PBMCs, B-cell-depleted T cells, or T cells were the source of the cDNA or gDNA that made up the material.

In the original workflow: Reference gene primer amplification yielded estimated nucleated cell counts. Measured with immunoSEQ multiplex PCR; TCRdb has only the in-frame clones, and not every one. Clone size and V and J calls were adopted from that table, with D and trimming inferred from the DNA. The table has 230,000 or so clones, 80% to 90% seen once. The sample comprised peripheral blood. V and J are TRBV19 and TRBJ2-7, with TRBD2 matching 11 bases. This TCR derives from an elderly woman with COVID-19, enrolled during active disease. The CDR3 DNA reads as TGTGCCAGTAGTTCTCAGGGACTAGCGGACTACGAGCAGTACTTC. It translates to CASSSQGLADYEQYF.